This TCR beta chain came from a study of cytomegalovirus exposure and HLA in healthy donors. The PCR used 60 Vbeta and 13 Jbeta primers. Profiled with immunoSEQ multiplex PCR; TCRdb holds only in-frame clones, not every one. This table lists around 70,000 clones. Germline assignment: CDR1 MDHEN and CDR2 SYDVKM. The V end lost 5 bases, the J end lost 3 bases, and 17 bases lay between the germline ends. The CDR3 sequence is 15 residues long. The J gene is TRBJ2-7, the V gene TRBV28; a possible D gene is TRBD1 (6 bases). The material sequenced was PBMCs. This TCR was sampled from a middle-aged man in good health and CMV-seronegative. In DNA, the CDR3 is TGTGCCAGCAGTCCCCGGGACAACTATCTCTACGAGCAGTACTTC. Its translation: CASSPRDNYLYEQYF.